Each of the 20 T cell receptor beta chains below was sequenced from the same sample in a study of blood T cell repertoires in COVID-19 (dated by TCRdb to 2020 to 2021). Preparation of the library involved the immunoSEQ multiplex PCR assay. Drawn from immuneACCESS, this table holds only the in-frame rearrangements with V and J called that TCRdb kept. Clones are partly lost; checked studies trace under half to an unresolved V gene and leave the rest unexplained. The sample table holds 250,000 to 400,000 clones, of which about 91% were seen once. The top ten clones comprise roughly 1.7% of the sample. Source material: peripheral blood. These receptors all come from a woman aged 25 to 39 with COVID-19, enrolled during active disease.

This clone was recorded once. The V and J genes are TRBV29-1 and TRBJ2-3; tentative D call: TRBD1 (5 bases). V was clipped by 6 bases and J by 1 base, with 11 bases between them. The CDR3 extends over 13 amino acids. The germline V gene has CDR1 SQVTM and CDR2 ANQGSEA. The CDR3 protein is CSVLTGGTDTQYF. Written as DNA, the CDR3 is TGCAGCGTCCTCACAGGAGGCACAGATACGCAGTATTTT.

This clone has only one observation. The CDR3 DNA sequence: TGCGCCAGCAGCCAGCCGGGACAGGGGTTCGAGCAGTACTTC. As protein: CASSQPGQGFEQYF. The chain combines TRBV4-1 with TRBJ2-7; 10 bases agree with TRBD1. CDR1 is MGHRA and CDR2 is YSYEKL in the germline V gene. The CDR3 is made up of 14 amino acids. Unmatched junction bases numbered 5, after V lost 3 bases and J lost 6 bases.

The V gene is TRBV7-2, the J gene TRBJ1-2, with D possibly matching TRBD1 (6 bases). V lost 3 bases, J lost 2 bases, and 10 bases lay in between. The CDR3 has 14 residues. Germline CDR1 is SGHTA and CDR2 is FQGNSA. The CDR3 nucleotides are TGTGCCAGCAGCTTGGGGGGGCAGAACTATGGCTACACCTTC. Translation gives CASSLGGQNYGYTF.

V usage is TRBV16 and J usage is TRBJ1-2; 12 bases map to TRBD1. The V gene end was trimmed by 4 bases and the J gene end by 8 bases; junction bases not matched to a gene: 8. CDR3 length equals 15 residues. Germline V gene lookup returns CDR1 KGHSY and CDR2 FQNENV. In DNA form, the CDR3 reads TGTGCCAGCAGCCCCGCCGGGACAGGGGGCAGCGGCTACACCTTC. Its protein product is CASSPAGTGGSGYTF.

The chain links TRBV28 to TRBJ1-2, with TRBD1 as a possible D gene (5 bases). Per germline, CDR1 MDHEN and CDR2 SYDVKM. Trimming removed 2 bases at V and 8 bases at J, with 12 bases between. This CDR3 comprises 13 residues. The chain's CDR3 is CASSLLNRYGYTF. DNA for the CDR3: TGTGCCAGCAGTTTACTCAACAGGTACGGCTACACCTTC.

This clone occurred once. The genes are TRBV28 and TRBJ1-6; 8 nucleotides agree with TRBD1. CDR1 and CDR2 from the germline V gene are MDHEN and SYDVKM. The ends lost 5 bases at V and 13 bases at J; junction bases unmatched: 7. The CDR3 is made up of 13 amino acids. The DNA for the CDR3 is TGTGCCAGCAGTGGACAGGGTGGATTTCCCCTCCACTTT. Translated, it gives CASSGQGGFPLHF.

This chain uses TRBV7-3 with TRBJ2-2; TRBD2 matches 7 bases. This CDR3 is built from 16 residues. After removal of 3 bases from V and 5 bases from J, the junction contained 9 bases not matched to a gene. Germline V gene sequence: CDR1 SGHTA, CDR2 FQGTGA. The CDR3 bases are TGTGCCAGCAGCTTCCACTACCCCGGGGGGACCGGGGAGCTGTTTTTT. Translating gives CASSFHYPGGTGELFF. Together with reference TRBV7-3 and TRBJ2-2, the CDR3 gives the full variable domain: GAGVSQTPSNKVTEKGKYVELRCDPISGHTALYWYRQSLGQGPEFLIYFQGTGAADDSGLPNDRFFAVRPEGSVSTLKIQRTERGDSAVYLCASSFHYPGGTGELFFGEGSRLTVL.

The V call is TRBV27, the J call TRBJ1-2; 8 nucleotides align to TRBD1. J lost 0 bases, V lost 3 bases, and 6 bases had no gene match. In germline, CDR1 is MNHEY, CDR2 SMNVEV (reference sequence). The CDR3 consists of 16 residues. CDR3 sequence reads: CASSFLRQGSNYGYTF. Written as DNA, the CDR3 is TGTGCCAGCAGTTTCCTCAGACAGGGGTCTAACTATGGCTACACCTTC.

The rearrangement links TRBV5-1 to TRBJ1-1; tentatively, D is TRBD1 (6 bases). Germline assignment: CDR1 SGHRS and CDR2 YFSETQ. This CDR3 has 16 amino acids. The V gene lost 1 base and the J gene lost 5 bases, with 18 bases spanning the gap. The CDR3 bases are TGCGCCAGCAGCTTGCGACCCCGGGGGGCGAGGACTGAAGCTTTCTTT. This encodes CASSLRPRGARTEAFF.

This chain uses TRBV10-1 with TRBJ1-4; 7 bases are a match to TRBD1. V lost 8 bases, J lost 4 bases, and 10 bases stayed unmatched. The CDR3 has 15 amino acids. Germline V gives CDR1 WNHNN, CDR2 SYGVQD (reference sequence). Here the CDR3 DNA reads TGCGCCAGCCAACTAGGGACAGAAGTTAATGAAAAACTGTTTTTT. Its protein product is CASQLGTEVNEKLFF.

The rearrangement links TRBV7-2 to TRBJ1-3; 9 bases line up with TRBD1. Germline V gene sequence: CDR1 SGHTA, CDR2 FQGNSA. Trimming cost V 4 bases and J 6 bases; bases outside gene matches: 7. The CDR3 loop spans 15 amino acids. This CDR3 is CASSSRTGAENTIYF. CDR3 in DNA: TGTGCCAGCAGCTCCCGGACAGGGGCGGAAAACACCATATATTTT.

This rearrangement joins TRBV6-5 to TRBJ1-1; D is possibly TRBD1 (5 bases). Germline values: CDR1 MNHEY, CDR2 SVGAGI. V lost 5 bases and J lost 1, with 11 bases in between. The CDR3 is 14 amino acids. The DNA of the CDR3 is TGTGCCAGCAGTCGACAGCCAACGAACACTGAAGCTTTCTTT. Translating gives CASSRQPTNTEAFF.

The gene calls are TRBV6-5 and TRBJ1-2; D not certain. Per germline, CDR1 MNHEY and CDR2 SVGAGI. V was trimmed by 8 bases and J by 1 base, leaving 14 bases between them. CDR3 length equals 14 residues. The CDR3 spells CASSEEALNYGYTF. For the CDR3, the DNA is TGTGCCAGCTCGGAGGAAGCGCTTAACTATGGCTACACCTTC.

This clone was recorded once. The rearrangement uses TRBV6-5 and TRBJ2-2, with D maybe TRBD2 (6 bases). The V gene's germline CDR1 is MNHEY and CDR2 SVGAGI. Between the trimmed V and J ends, which lost 6 bases and 6 bases, there was a span of 14 bases. This CDR3 has 14 residues. CDR3 loop: CASSRTGGPGELFF. In DNA form, the CDR3 reads TGTGCCAGCAGCCGTACCGGGGGTCCCGGGGAGCTGTTTTTT.

The genes are TRBV5-5 and TRBJ2-7; D is undetermined. The CDR3 runs 13 residues. The V gene's germline CDR1 is SGHKS and CDR2 YYEKEE (reference sequence). Trimming shortened V by 0 bases and J by 1 base, and 5 bases separated the two germline ends. CDR3 coding DNA: TGTGCCAGCAGCTTGGCCCTTTCCTACGAGCAGTACTTC. Its translation: CASSLALSYEQYF.

The chain carries TRBV19 and TRBJ1-1; TRBD1 might be the D (5 bases). Trimming pared 6 bases from V and 1 base from J, leaving 24 bases between. CDR1 LNHDA and CDR2 SQIVND come from the germline V gene (reference sequence). The CDR3 contains 18 residues. The DNA of the CDR3 is TGTGCCAGTAGCACCCTCAGGGAGGCAGGTCGGTGGAACACTGAAGCTTTCTTT. Amino acids: CASSTLREAGRWNTEAFF.

The chain carries TRBV5-6 and TRBJ2-5; 9 bases align to TRBD2. After removal of 4 bases from V and 6 bases from J, the junction contained 7 bases not matched to a gene. The CDR3 covers 14 residues. The germline CDR1 and CDR2 sequences are SGHDT and YYEEEE. The CDR3: CASSPNAGGQTQYF. CDR3 sequence (DNA): TGTGCCAGCAGCCCAAACGCGGGGGGGCAGACCCAGTACTTC.

V gene TRBV4-2 combines with J gene TRBJ1-6, with a weak D call TRBD1 (6 bases). Deletions cut 0 bases from V and 6 bases from J, with 15 bases between. CDR1 and CDR2 from the germline V gene are LGHNA and YNFKEQ. The CDR3 spans 17 residues. CDR3 bases: TGTGCCAGCAGCCAAGAAGCCTGGGGGCTTGTTAATTCACCCCTCCACTTT. This encodes CASSQEAWGLVNSPLHF.

The genes are TRBV30 and TRBJ2-2; TRBD2 might be the D (6 bases). V was clipped by 4 bases and J by 7 bases, with 19 bases between them. The CDR3 sequence is 15 residues long. Germline V gene lookup returns CDR1 GTSNPN and CDR2 SVGIG (reference sequence). CDR3 protein: CAWNPDQLRGGELFF. CDR3 bases: TGTGCCTGGAACCCAGACCAACTGCGGGGCGGGGAGCTGTTTTTT.

The CDR3 loop reads CASSLEFGRGGTDTQYF. CDR3 sequence (DNA): TGTGCCAGCAGCTTAGAGTTTGGGCGGGGGGGGACAGATACGCAGTATTTT. The rearrangement joins TRBV7-2 to TRBJ2-3; 9 nucleotides line up with TRBD2. V shed 1 base and J 3 bases; nucleotides not matched to a gene: 8. The CDR3 is 17 residues long. From germline, CDR1 is SGHTA and CDR2 FQGNSA. The full variable domain, rest sourced from reference TRBV7-2 and TRBJ2-3, is GAGVSQSPSNKVTEKGKDVELRCDPISGHTALYWYRQSLGQGLEFLIYFQGNSAPDKSGLPSDRFSAERTGGSVSTLTIQRTQQEDSAVYLCASSLEFGRGGTDTQYFGPGTRLTVL.